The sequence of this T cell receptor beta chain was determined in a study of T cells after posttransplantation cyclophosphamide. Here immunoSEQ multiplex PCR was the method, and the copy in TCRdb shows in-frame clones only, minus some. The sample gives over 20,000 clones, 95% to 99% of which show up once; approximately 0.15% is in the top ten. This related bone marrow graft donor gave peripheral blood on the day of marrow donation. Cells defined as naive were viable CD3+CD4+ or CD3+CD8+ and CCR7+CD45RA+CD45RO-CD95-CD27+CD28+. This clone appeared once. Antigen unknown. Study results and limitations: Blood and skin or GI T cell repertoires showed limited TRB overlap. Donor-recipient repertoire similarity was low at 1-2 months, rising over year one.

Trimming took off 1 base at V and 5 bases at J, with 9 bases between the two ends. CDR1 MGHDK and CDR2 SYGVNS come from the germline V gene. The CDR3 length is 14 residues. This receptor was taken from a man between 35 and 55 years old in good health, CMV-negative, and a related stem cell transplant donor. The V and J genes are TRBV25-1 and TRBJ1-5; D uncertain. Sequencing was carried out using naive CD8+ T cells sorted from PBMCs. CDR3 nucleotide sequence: TGTGCCAGCAGTGAATTATACGGGGATCAGCCCCAGCATTTT. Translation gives CASSELYGDQPQHF.